These 3 T cell receptor beta chains originate from one sample sequenced in a study of persistence of HIV-infected CD4 T cells. These TCRs are of unknown antigen specificity. Lysates of CMV-infected fibroblasts at about 10 ug/mL stimulated these cells. Sorting of responding CD4+ T cells relied on upregulated CD40 ligand together with CD69. The immunoSEQ assay was version 4, run in survey mode. The method was immunoSEQ multiplex PCR; TCRdb's version includes in-frame clones alone and lacks a portion of them. The sample shows 10,000 to 15,000 clones, approximately 71% of them seen only once. The sequencing used CD4+ T cells sorted from PBMCs after roughly 18-hour stimulation, collected from a patient who received antiretroviral therapy. The receptors were sampled from an adult man with HIV who was CMV-seropositive.

This chain links TRBV10-1 with TRBJ1-6; D might be TRBD1 (5 bases). This CDR3 is built from 15 residues. V was clipped by 3 bases and J by 7 bases, with 13 bases between them. The germline CDR1 and CDR2 sequences are WNHNN and SYGVQD (reference sequence). CDR3 amino acids: CASSEGGVGNSPLHF. The CDR3, as DNA: TGCGCCAGCAGTGAAGGAGGGGTGGGCAATTCACCCCTCCACTTT.

The chain couples TRBV5-1 to TRBJ1-6; D possibly corresponds to TRBD1 (6 bases). CDR3 length equals 14 residues. Trimming cost V 3 bases and J 3 bases, with 7 bases left between them. CDR1 is SGHRS, CDR2 YFSETQ, per germline. CDR3 in DNA: TGCGCCAGCAGCTCAGGGGTCTATAATTCACCCCTCCACTTT. Protein product: CASSSGVYNSPLHF.

The chain recombines TRBV14 with TRBJ1-4; TRBD1 is a possible D gene (6 bases). Between the trimmed V and J ends, which lost 4 bases and 3 bases, there was a span of 18 bases. In germline, CDR1 is SGHDN, CDR2 FVKESK. The CDR3 spans 17 residues. The CDR3 loop is CASSRGVQGRANEKLFF. CDR3 DNA: TGTGCCAGCAGCCGCGGAGTCCAGGGGAGGGCTAATGAAAAACTGTTTTTT.